These 28 T cell receptor beta chains originate from one sample sequenced in a study of coeliac disease. Repertoires were generated with immunoSEQ multiplex PCR, while TCRdb's copy carries only in-frame clones and drops some. This sample has a few thousand clones, with less than 70% found just once. Sequenced material: intraepithelial lymphocytes from the gut. The receptors here all came from a human donor with active celiac disease.

This chain connects TRBV9 to TRBJ1-2; tentatively, D is TRBD1 (6 bases). The V gene's germline CDR1 is SGDLS and CDR2 YYNGEE. This CDR3 has 13 amino acids. Trimming cost V 3 bases and J 8 bases, with 14 bases left between them. The CDR3 DNA reads TGTGCCAGCAGCGAGGGGGGGGAGGAAGGCTACACCTTC. Its translation: CASSEGGEEGYTF.

In its sample, this clone was seen a few times. The chain links TRBV7-4 to TRBJ1-4; 7 bases are shared with TRBD1. After removal of 0 bases from V and 12 bases from J, the junction contained 16 bases not matched to a gene. CDR1 is SGHVT, CDR2 SQSDAQ, per germline. This CDR3 spans 17 amino acids. The CDR3 region has the DNA TGTGCCAGCAGCTTAGCTGAAGACAGGGTGCTAATGGGGGAACTGTTTTTT. Encoded protein: CASSLAEDRVLMGELFF.

J is TRBJ2-7 and V is TRBV19; D is unresolved. Per germline, CDR1 LNHDA and CDR2 SQIVND (reference sequence). The V end lost 6 bases, the J end lost 0 bases, and 12 bases lay between the germline ends. The CDR3 loop spans 14 amino acids. The CDR3 bases are TGTGCCAGTAGCAAACAGCTCACCTCCTACGAGCAGTACTTC. Its translation is CASSKQLTSYEQYF.

The J gene is TRBJ2-7, the V gene TRBV29-1; perhaps TRBD2 as D (5 bases). The CDR3 is made up of 11 amino acids. CDR1 is SQVTM and CDR2 is ANQGSEA in the germline V gene. V was trimmed by 6 bases and J by 4 bases, leaving 10 bases between them. The CDR3 loop is CSVGLGYEQYF. The CDR3 DNA sequence: TGCAGCGTCGGACTCGGGTACGAGCAGTACTTC.

The chain recombines TRBV4-1 with TRBJ2-7, with 11 positions matching TRBD2. With 0 bases clipped from V and 3 bases from J, the junction kept 1 base outside the gene matches. The CDR3 is 15 amino acids. Looked up from germline, CDR1 is MGHRA and CDR2 is YSYEKL. The CDR3 nucleotides are TGCGCCAGCAGCCAAGATAGCGGGAGGGTCTACGAGCAGTACTTC. The encoded protein is CASSQDSGRVYEQYF.

The chain carries TRBV27 and TRBJ1-5, with a possible D match to TRBD1 (5 bases). Germline assignment: CDR1 MNHEY and CDR2 SMNVEV (reference sequence). V was pared by 8 bases and J by 4 bases, with 12 bases between. This CDR3 has 13 residues. The CDR3 reads CASSDRENQPQHF. The CDR3 coding sequence is TGTGCCAGCTCAGACAGAGAGAATCAGCCCCAGCATTTT.

The CDR3: CASSFWAGGQETQYF. In DNA, the CDR3 is TGTGCCAGCAGCTTTTGGGCAGGGGGCCAAGAGACCCAGTACTTC. The V call is TRBV11-2, the J call TRBJ2-5; TRBD1 matches 7 bases. Germline trimming cut 3 bases from V and 1 base from J; bases unmatched to any gene: 5. Germline-derived CDR1 and CDR2 are SGHAT and FQNNGV. This CDR3 contains 15 residues.

This clone appeared a few times. The chain recombines TRBV7-9 with TRBJ2-2; TRBD1 is a possible D gene (6 bases). Germline CDR1 is SEHNR and CDR2 is FQNEAQ (reference sequence). This CDR3 is built from 16 residues. The V end was cut by 3 bases, the J end by 6 bases, with 17 bases between. The CDR3 sequence is CASSFGQTRVAGELFF. In DNA, the CDR3 is TGTGCCAGCAGCTTTGGACAGACTCGGGTGGCCGGGGAGCTGTTTTTT.

The J gene is TRBJ1-1, the V gene TRBV14; D unclear. Trimming pared 0 bases from V and 11 bases from J, leaving 10 bases between. The CDR3 has 12 residues. The germline gives CDR1 SGHDN, CDR2 FVKESK. The CDR3 loop reads CASSQDRGIAFF. CDR3 bases: TGTGCCAGCAGCCAAGATCGAGGCATTGCTTTCTTT.

This chain uses TRBV7-3 with TRBJ1-1, with 9 bases identical to TRBD1. CDR1 SGHTA and CDR2 FQGTGA come from the germline V gene. The CDR3 spans 15 residues. Trimming at V came to 5 bases and at J to 6 bases, leaving 10 bases not matched to a gene. For the CDR3, the DNA is TGTGCCAGCAGCAGGGGACAGGGTAGGATCGCTGAAGCTTTCTTT. This encodes CASSRGQGRIAEAFF. The full variable domain, rest sourced from reference TRBV7-3 and TRBJ1-1, is GAGVSQTPSNKVTEKGKYVELRCDPISGHTALYWYRQSLGQGPEFLIYFQGTGAADDSGLPNDRFFAVRPEGSVSTLKIQRTERGDSAVYLCASSRGQGRIAEAFFGQGTRLTVV.

The V call is TRBV19, the J call TRBJ1-2, with 11 bases that match TRBD1. Trimming removed 3 bases from V and 4 bases from J; junction bases left unmatched: 4. This CDR3 comprises 15 residues. Germline values: CDR1 LNHDA, CDR2 SQIVND (reference sequence). The CDR3 nucleotides are TGTGCCAGTAGTATGAGGACAGGGGGCTTCTATGGCTACACCTTC. Protein product: CASSMRTGGFYGYTF.

This rearrangement joins TRBV2 to TRBJ2-1, with 9 nucleotides matching TRBD2. This CDR3 spans 16 amino acids. Per germline, CDR1 SNHLY and CDR2 FYNNEI. J lost 4 bases, V lost 2 bases, and 6 bases had no gene match. CDR3 sequence: CASSEWLAGLYNEQFF. DNA for the CDR3: TGTGCCAGCAGTGAATGGCTAGCGGGACTTTACAATGAGCAGTTCTTC.

This clone has a handful of counts. The V call is TRBV5-4, the J call TRBJ2-1, with 7 bases aligning to TRBD1. The CDR3 is 15 residues long. The junction had 8 bases not matched to a gene; V was cut back by 2 bases and J by 6 bases. Germline assignment: CDR1 SGHNT and CDR2 YYREEE (reference sequence). This CDR3 is CASSFDRVLRNEQFF. In nucleotides, the CDR3 is TGTGCCAGCAGCTTTGACAGGGTTTTGCGCAATGAGCAGTTCTTC.

This chain joins TRBV27 and TRBJ1-5; D unclear. Germline V CDR1 and CDR2: MNHEY, SMNVEV (reference sequence). Trimming took 2 bases from V and 6 from J, leaving 11 bases between them. The CDR3 covers 14 residues. This CDR3 reads CASSLRGKGQPQHF. The CDR3, as DNA: TGTGCCAGCAGTTTAAGAGGGAAGGGTCAGCCCCAGCATTTT.

This chain links TRBV5-1 with TRBJ2-3; 8 bases line up with TRBD1. The V and J ends lost 1 base and 6 bases, in that order; junction bases with no gene match: 7. The CDR3 consists of 15 residues. Germline values: CDR1 SGHRS, CDR2 YFSETQ. The CDR3 spells CASSLWGQELDTQYF. The CDR3 coding sequence is TGCGCCAGCAGCTTGTGGGGACAGGAATTGGATACGCAGTATTTT.

A single count supports this clone. This CDR3 reads CASSLRSEYSYEQYF. CDR3 nucleotide sequence: TGTGCCAGCAGCTTGAGAAGCGAATACTCCTACGAGCAGTACTTC. The chain employs TRBV7-2 and TRBJ2-7; D uncertain. Germline CDR1 SGHTA, CDR2 FQGNSA. The CDR3 runs 15 residues. V dropped 3 bases and J dropped 0 bases, with 12 bases sitting between them.

The chain is built from TRBV4-1 and TRBJ1-2; D is possibly TRBD1 (6 bases). There are 15 residues in the CDR3. Trimming took off 0 bases at V and 8 bases at J, with 16 bases between the two ends. Germline assignment: CDR1 MGHRA and CDR2 YSYEKL. The CDR3 loop is CASSQEGAGGHGYTF. As DNA, the CDR3 is TGCGCCAGCAGCCAAGAGGGGGCGGGGGGGCACGGCTACACCTTC.

The chain couples TRBV7-9 to TRBJ2-2; the D gene is possibly TRBD1 (5 bases). CDR3 length equals 16 residues. Germline V CDR1 and CDR2: SEHNR, FQNEAQ (reference sequence). The V end lost 1 base, the J end lost 4 bases, and 13 bases lay between the germline ends. The CDR3 bases are TGTGCCAGCAGCTTAGGTCAGGGTCGAGGCACCGGGGAGCTGTTTTTT. Amino acids: CASSLGQGRGTGELFF.

This chain uses TRBV27 with TRBJ2-4; D remains unclear. Germline V CDR1 and CDR2: MNHEY, SMNVEV (reference sequence). Between the trimmed V and J ends, which lost 2 bases and 0 bases, there was a span of 8 bases. The CDR3 loop spans 15 amino acids. The DNA for the CDR3 is TGTGCCAGCAGTTTAGTAACAGAAGCCAAAAACATTCAGTACTTC. Translating gives CASSLVTEAKNIQYF.

This chain uses TRBV5-8 with TRBJ2-7, with a weak D call TRBD2 (7 bases). The CDR3 is made up of 14 amino acids. V lost 4 bases and J 1 base, leaving 12 bases between the germline ends. Germline lookup yields CDR1 SGHTS and CDR2 YDEGEE. The CDR3 protein is CASSSGTPSYEQYF. DNA of the CDR3: TGTGCCAGCAGCAGCGGGACACCTTCCTACGAGCAGTACTTC.

The V call is TRBV28, the J call TRBJ2-7, with a possible D match to TRBD1 (6 bases). This CDR3 has 14 residues. CDR1 and CDR2 from the germline V gene are MDHEN and SYDVKM. The germline V and J ends were trimmed by 5 bases and 2 bases, with 13 bases remaining between them. The CDR3 loop reads CASSLQGWTYEQYF. CDR3 bases: TGTGCCAGCAGTCTACAGGGATGGACCTACGAGCAGTACTTC.

This clone was recorded a few times. The CDR3 reads CASSERSTLPLGPLFF. CDR3 DNA sequence: TGTGCCAGCAGTGAAAGATCTACACTACCACTCGGTCCGCTGTTCTTC. The chain combines TRBV2 with TRBJ2-1; no firm D call. Germline V CDR1 and CDR2: SNHLY, FYNNEI. Trimming took off 2 bases at V and 15 bases at J, with 26 bases between the two ends. CDR3 length: 16 residues.

By its share, this clone is medium-sized (0.01 to 0.1%). The genes are TRBV4-1 and TRBJ2-1; the match to TRBD2 covers 7 bases. This CDR3 comprises 18 residues. The germline gives CDR1 MGHRA, CDR2 YSYEKL. V shed 0 bases and J 8 bases; nucleotides not matched to a gene: 16. Written as DNA, the CDR3 is TGCGCCAGCAGCCAAGATAGACTAGCCTCTTTTCTTGAGGATGAGCAGTTCTTC. This translates into CASSQDRLASFLEDEQFF.

A single count supports this clone. The chain employs TRBV30 and TRBJ2-4, with a tentative D call TRBD1 (6 bases). CDR3 size: 16 residues. Germline-derived CDR1 and CDR2 are GTSNPN and SVGIG (reference sequence). V lost 0 bases to trimming and J lost 1 base, with 13 bases between them. CDR3 nucleotides: TGTGCCTGGAGTGTACGGGCAGGGGCGGCCAAAAACATTCAGTACTTC. Its protein product is CAWSVRAGAAKNIQYF.

V and J are TRBV6-1 and TRBJ2-3; D not resolved. This CDR3 has 15 amino acids. Germline V gene lookup returns CDR1 MNHNS and CDR2 SASEGT. Trimming removed 4 bases at V and 0 bases at J, with 11 bases between. CDR3 amino acids: CASSVFQMSTDTQYF. The CDR3 DNA reads TGTGCCAGCAGTGTATTTCAGATGAGCACAGATACGCAGTATTTT.

The rearrangement links TRBV29-1 to TRBJ2-1, with D perhaps TRBD1 (5 bases). Between the trimmed V and J ends, which lost 0 bases and 4 bases, there was a span of 13 bases. The CDR3 length is 15 residues. Per the germline V gene, CDR1 is SQVTM and CDR2 is ANQGSEA. CDR3 coding DNA: TGCAGCGTTGAAGATGCAGGGCACCTTTACAATGAGCAGTTCTTC. Protein sequence: CSVEDAGHLYNEQFF.

The gene calls are TRBV27 and TRBJ2-5, with 11 nucleotides matching TRBD2. The CDR3 has 15 amino acids. Germline V gives CDR1 MNHEY, CDR2 SMNVEV (reference sequence). V shed 5 bases, J shed 4 bases, and the junction held 6 bases outside the gene matches. The CDR3 bases are TGTGCCAGCAGTCCCGAGCTAGCGGGAGGAGAGACCCAGTACTTC. Translation: CASSPELAGGETQYF.

There are a few counts of this clone. V is TRBV7-8 and J is TRBJ1-2; 7 bases align to TRBD1. CDR1 and CDR2 from the germline V gene are SGHVS and FQNEAQ. This CDR3 spans 17 amino acids. Trimming at V came to 0 bases and at J to 2 bases, leaving 9 bases not matched to a gene. The CDR3 coding sequence is TGTGCCAGCAGCTTAGCTATGAGAGGGGACAGCAACTATGGCTACACCTTC. It codes for CASSLAMRGDSNYGYTF.